The 8 T cell receptor beta chains listed next were all sequenced from one sample in a study of T cells expressing NK-cell markers. With the 5' RACE reads reprocessed, TCRdb shows one record per CDR3 protein and no DNA. This sample lists about 110,000 distinct CDR3 sequences; its ten largest clones have about 18%. The source material was blood T cells: a sorted CD56 or NKG2C T cell subset, CD4+ or CD8+ T cells, or bulk PBMC T cells (not recorded which). The receptors derive from a woman aged 18 to 75 in good health.

The chain recombines TRBV7-2 with TRBJ2-3; checking the TCRdb D call of TRBD1 is not possible without DNA. This CDR3 region has 16 residues. The germline CDR1 and CDR2 sequences are SGHTA and FQGNSA. This CDR3 reads CASSQLGVLGPDTQYF.

This chain uses TRBV6-4 with TRBJ2-1. Germline V gene data show CDR1 as MRHNA and CDR2 as SNTAGT. The CDR3 is made up of 11 amino acids. The CDR3 protein is CASSDLGEQFF.

V gene TRBV14 combines with J gene TRBJ1-1; with no DNA, the TCRdb D assignment of TRBD1 cannot be verified. Germline lookup yields CDR1 SGHDN and CDR2 FVKESK. The CDR3 runs to 14 residues. CDR3 sequence reads: CASSQNRGRTEAFF.

This sequence joins TRBV12-3 or TRBV12-4 and TRBJ2-2; the D gene TCRdb calls, TRBD2, cannot be checked with no DNA. The CDR3 runs 17 residues. CDR3 loop: CASSLPKAEANTGELFF.

The chain links TRBV18 to TRBJ2-3. CDR3 length equals 15 residues. CDR1 is KGHSH, CDR2 LQKENI, per germline. The chain's CDR3 is CASSPPGPYTDTQYF.

This chain joins TRBV4-3 and TRBJ2-3. The CDR3 runs 16 residues. Per the germline V gene, CDR1 is LGHNA and CDR2 is YSLEER. The CDR3 sequence is CASSQDLPPSTDTQYF.

This rearrangement joins TRBV9 to TRBJ2-2; TCRdb lists TRBD1, though no DNA is available to test this call. This CDR3 has 12 residues. The germline gives CDR1 SGDLS, CDR2 YYNGEE. The CDR3 reads CASRQGTGELFF. The entire variable domain, with the rest obtained from reference TRBV9 and TRBJ2-2, is as follows: DSGVTQTPKHLITATGQRVTLRCSPRSGDLSVYWYQQSLDQGLQFLIQYYNGEERAKGNILERFSAQQFPDLHSELNLSSLELGDSALYFCASRQGTGELFFGEGSRLTVL.

The rearrangement links TRBV15 to TRBJ2-3; TCRdb returns TRBD2, unconfirmable since there is no DNA. The CDR3 consists of 15 residues. CDR1 and CDR2 from the germline V gene are LNHNV and YYDKDF (reference sequence). This chain's CDR3 is CATSRGGGRTDTQYF.